This entry lists 15 T cell receptor beta chains sequenced from one sample in a study of control samples from healthy donors and cancer patients. Clones were sequenced by immunoSEQ multiplex PCR, and TCRdb holds only the in-frame ones, with some missing. The repertoire consists of 400,000 to 450,000 clones, with 75% to 95% occurring once and the leading ten covering more than 6%. Sequencing was performed on PBMCs. These receptors were obtained from a man aged 35-49 years with head and neck cancer.

The genes are TRBV4-1 and TRBJ1-6; possibly TRBD1 for D (5 bases). The V end was cut by 2 bases, the J end by 7 bases, with 18 bases between. CDR1 and CDR2 (germline): MGHRA, YSYEKL. This CDR3 is built from 17 residues. CDR3 bases: TGCGCCAGCAGCCAACCCGCAAGGGAGGGGCGGAATTCACCCCTCCACTTT. It specifies CASSQPAREGRNSPLHF.

This rearrangement joins TRBV7-9 to TRBJ2-7; 7 nucleotides match TRBD1. V dropped 5 bases and J dropped 3; count of bases not matched to a gene: 7. CDR3 length: 14 residues. Germline-derived CDR1 and CDR2 are SEHNR and FQNEAQ (reference sequence). In DNA, the CDR3 is TGTGCCAGCAGCCACGCGACAGGGCTCTACGAGCAGTACTTC. This gives the protein CASSHATGLYEQYF. The full variable domain, with the rest looked up from reference TRBV7-9 and TRBJ2-7, is DTGVSQNPRHKITKRGQNVTFRCDPISEHNRLYWYRQTLGQGPEFLTYFQNEAQLEKSRLLSDRFSAERPKGSFSTLEIQRTEQGDSAMYLCASSHATGLYEQYFGPGTRLTVT.

V and J are TRBV28 and TRBJ1-2; 10 nucleotides line up with TRBD1. Germline CDR1 MDHEN, CDR2 SYDVKM. CDR3 length: 16 amino acids. Trimming at V came to 7 bases and at J to 0 bases, leaving 8 bases not matched to a gene. The CDR3, as DNA: TGTGCCAGCACCTTGGGACAGGGGCGAGCTAACTATGGCTACACCTTC. It is translated as CASTLGQGRANYGYTF.

In its sample, this clone was seen a few times. The chain employs TRBV5-4 and TRBJ1-4, with 7 bases aligning to TRBD1. This CDR3 contains 15 residues. The junction had 3 bases not matched to a gene; V was cut back by 4 bases and J by 0 bases. The germline V gene encodes CDR1 SGHNT and CDR2 YYREEE (reference sequence). The CDR3 DNA is TGTGCCAGCAGCACAGGACAGGCAACTAATGAAAAACTGTTTTTT. Protein: CASSTGQATNEKLFF. Combining the CDR3 with reference TRBV5-4 and TRBJ1-4 gives the whole variable domain ETGVTQSPTHLIKTRGQQVTLRCSSQSGHNTVSWYQQALGQGPQFIFQYYREEENGRGNFPPRFSGLQFPNYSSELNVNALELDDSALYLCASSTGQATNEKLFFGSGTQLSVL.

V is TRBV19 and J is TRBJ2-5; TRBD2 agrees at 11 bases. The CDR3 covers 16 residues. V lost 4 bases, J lost 1 base, and 5 bases stayed unmatched. Looked up from germline, CDR1 is LNHDA and CDR2 is SQIVND (reference sequence). This chain's CDR3 is CASSTLGLAGQETQYF. The CDR3 DNA follows: TGTGCCAGTAGTACTCTCGGACTAGCGGGCCAAGAGACCCAGTACTTC.

The chain links TRBV19 to TRBJ2-1; TRBD2 matches at 9 bases. Trimming took 2 bases from V and 8 from J; bases not matched to a gene: 7. CDR1 and CDR2 from the germline V gene are LNHDA and SQIVND (reference sequence). The CDR3 spans 15 residues. CDR3 protein: CASSIMASGVHEQFF. In DNA, the CDR3 is TGTGCCAGTAGTATAATGGCTAGCGGGGTCCATGAGCAGTTCTTC.

The gene calls are TRBV27 and TRBJ1-6, with D perhaps TRBD1 (5 bases). This CDR3 has 15 amino acids. Germline CDR1 is MNHEY and CDR2 is SMNVEV (reference sequence). Trimming took 4 bases from V and 7 from J, leaving 14 bases between them. CDR3 amino acids: CASSSREEGNSPLHF. The CDR3 DNA follows: TGTGCCAGCAGTTCAAGGGAAGAGGGGAATTCACCCCTCCACTTT.

J is TRBJ2-5 and V is TRBV27, with 8 bases fitting TRBD2. V dropped 6 bases and J dropped 2; count of bases not matched to a gene: 5. The CDR3 contains 14 residues. Germline lookup yields CDR1 MNHEY and CDR2 SMNVEV (reference sequence). CDR3: CASRLTSVQETQYF. DNA for the CDR3: TGTGCCAGCAGACTGACTAGCGTTCAAGAGACCCAGTACTTC.

The chain is built from TRBV11-1 and TRBJ2-3; 9 bases map to TRBD1. CDR1 SGHAT and CDR2 FQDESV come from the germline V gene (reference sequence). The junction had 9 bases not matched to a gene; V was cut back by 5 bases and J by 6 bases. The CDR3 contains 15 residues. DNA of the CDR3: TGTGCCAGCAGCAAACAGGGGGCTCTGATGGATACGCAGTATTTT. It codes for CASSKQGALMDTQYF.

V usage is TRBV25-1 and J usage is TRBJ1-5, with 8 bases that match TRBD1. Germline CDR1 MGHDK, CDR2 SYGVNS. Trimming cost V 4 bases and J 5 bases; bases outside gene matches: 10. The CDR3 covers 16 residues. CDR3 residues: CASSGLGQGVDQPQHF. The DNA of the CDR3 is TGTGCCAGCAGTGGGTTAGGACAGGGTGTTGATCAGCCCCAGCATTTT. Full variable domain (rest looked up from reference TRBV25-1 and TRBJ1-5): EADIYQTPRYLVIGTGKKITLECSQTMGHDKMYWYQQDPGMELHLIHYSYGVNSTEKGDLSSESTVSRIRTEHFPLTLESARPSHTSQYLCASSGLGQGVDQPQHFGDGTRLSIL.

The chain combines TRBV7-9 with TRBJ1-2, with 9 positions matching TRBD1. The CDR3 is made up of 12 amino acids. V gave up 3 bases and J gave up 8 bases; unmatched junction bases: 1. Germline CDR1 is SEHNR and CDR2 is FQNEAQ (reference sequence). CDR3 DNA sequence: TGTGCCAGCAGCTTGGGACAGGGAGGCTACACCTTC. This sequence encodes CASSLGQGGYTF.

Comment on this clone: A junction boundary mismatches the germline segment, possibly from a read error. This chain links TRBV2 with TRBJ1-2, with 8 bases lining up with TRBD1. The CDR3 loop spans 14 amino acids. Germline V gene data show CDR1 as SNHLY and CDR2 as FYNNEI. CDR3 nucleotide sequence: TGTGCCAGCAGTGGAGCCGACAGGGGTTATGACTACACCTTC. Translating it yields CASSGADRGYDYTF.

V gene TRBV6-7 combines with J gene TRBJ2-7; D uncertain. TRBV6-7 is an ORF; its function is uncertain. V dropped 6 bases and J dropped 0 bases, with 15 bases sitting between them. CDR3 length equals 15 residues. CDR3 protein: CASRVLGPCSYEQYF. The CDR3 DNA reads as TGTGCCAGCAGAGTTCTTGGGCCTTGCTCCTACGAGCAGTACTTC.

This clone was seen only once. The rearrangement uses TRBV30 and TRBJ2-3; D might be TRBD2 (7 bases). With 5 bases removed from V and 3 bases from J, the gap between germline ends came to 12 bases. CDR3 size: 13 residues. Germline lookup yields CDR1 GTSNPN and CDR2 SVGIG (reference sequence). The CDR3 loop reads CAWSGGVTDTQYF. The CDR3, as DNA: TGTGCCTGGTCGGGGGGCGTTACAGATACGCAGTATTTT.

This rearrangement joins TRBV6-5 to TRBJ2-1, with D possibly being TRBD1 (5 bases). This CDR3 region has 15 residues. V dropped 6 bases and J dropped 3 bases, with 15 bases sitting between them. Germline CDR1 MNHEY, CDR2 SVGAGI. The DNA of the CDR3 is TGTGCCAGCAGCCCCCGCTGGGGCCTCTACAATGAGCAGTTCTTC. Its protein is CASSPRWGLYNEQFF.